These T cell receptor beta chains were read from a single sample in a study of CD8+ T cells in alopecia areata. Clones were sequenced by immunoSEQ multiplex PCR, and TCRdb holds only the in-frame ones, with some missing. The sample contains about 7,400 clones, less than 75% of which appear only once. This specimen was skin, taken at week 0. All receptors come from a human donor with alopecia areata. CDR3s include the opening cysteine and the closing phenylalanine or tryptophan. The D gene is left open where the match is weak. Clone size appears in some rows only: once, few, many, or a class for an expanded clone.

v_call	d_call	j_call	clone_size	cdr3_aa	cdr3_nt
TRBV4-3	.	TRBJ2-1	few	CASSQDGGRDNEQFF	TGCGCCAGCAGCCAAGACGGGGGCAGGGACAATGAGCAGTTCTTC
TRBV5-8	.	TRBJ2-5	.	CASSLSVKETQYF	TGTGCCAGCAGCTTATCGGTGAAAGAGACCCAGTACTTC
TRBV11-3	TRBD1	TRBJ1-1	.	CASSPGTGEAEAFF	TGTGCCAGCAGCCCGGGGACAGGGGAGGCTGAAGCTTTCTTT
TRBV7-8	TRBD1	TRBJ1-1	.	CASSSTGWTEAFF	TGTGCCAGCAGCTCGACAGGGTGGACTGAAGCTTTCTTT
TRBV11-3	TRBD1	TRBJ1-1	once	CASSLGQGTEAFF	TGTGCCAGCAGCTTGGGACAGGGAACTGAAGCTTTCTTT
TRBV10-3	.	TRBJ1-4	few	CAISSMRDNEKLFF	TGTGCCATCAGTTCCATGAGGGATAATGAAAAACTGTTTTTT
TRBV30	.	TRBJ1-2	.	CAWSEQGPYGYTF	TGTGCCTGGAGTGAGCAGGGCCCCTATGGCTACACCTTC
TRBV11-1	TRBD2	TRBJ2-3	.	CASSPWRGESDTQYF	TGTGCCAGCAGCCCCTGGCGGGGGGAGTCAGATACGCAGTATTTT
TRBV5-6	TRBD2	TRBJ2-3	.	CASSSATSGADTQYF	TGTGCCAGCAGCTCCGCGACTAGCGGGGCAGATACGCAGTATTTT
TRBV15	.	TRBJ1-2	once	CATSRLDGYGYTF	TGTGCCACCAGCAGACTCGACGGCTATGGCTACACCTTC
TRBV2	TRBD2	TRBJ2-1	.	CASSFLLAGARLGTKGQFF	TGTGCCAGCAGTTTTTTACTAGCGGGGGCCCGGCTGGGCACAAAAGGGCAGTTCTTC
TRBV20-1	.	TRBJ1-2	.	CSATGLGGYTF	TGCAGTGCTACAGGGTTAGGTGGCTACACCTTC
TRBV18	TRBD2	TRBJ2-7	.	CASSRREGEQYF	TGTGCCAGCTCACGGAGGGAGGGCGAGCAGTACTTC
TRBV19	TRBD2	TRBJ2-1	.	CASSTTRLAAYNEQFF	TGTGCCAGTAGTACAACCCGACTAGCGGCTTACAATGAGCAGTTCTTC
TRBV5-1	.	TRBJ2-1	.	CASRDNYNEQFF	TGCGCCAGCAGGGACAACTACAATGAGCAGTTCTTC
TRBV7-9	.	TRBJ2-3	.	CASSQPVGSNTDTQYF	TGTGCCAGCAGCCAGCCGGTTGGCAGCAACACAGATACGCAGTATTTT
TRBV2	.	TRBJ1-1	.	CASRGDFMNTEAFF	TGTGCCAGCAGGGGCGATTTCATGAACACTGAAGCTTTCTTT
TRBV19	.	TRBJ2-7	.	CASSIEVWGPDEQYF	TGTGCCAGTAGTATAGAAGTATGGGGACCGGACGAGCAGTACTTC
TRBV7-6	.	TRBJ1-5	.	CASGENSNQPQHF	TGTGCCAGCGGAGAGAATAGCAATCAGCCCCAGCATTTT
TRBV7-2	TRBD2	TRBJ2-7	.	CASTYSGGAYEQYF	TGTGCCAGCACTTATAGCGGGGGGGCGTACGAGCAGTACTTC
TRBV9	.	TRBJ1-6	.	CASSKSSLLLNSPLHF	TGTGCCAGCTCCAAGAGCAGCCTACTTCTTAATTCACCCCTCCACTTT
TRBV5-1	TRBD1	TRBJ1-4	.	CASSPRQGREKLFF	TGCGCCAGCAGCCCCCGACAGGGCCGAGAAAAACTGTTTTTT
TRBV11-1	.	TRBJ1-6	.	CASSERINNSPLHF	TGTGCCAGCAGCGAACGGATAAATAATTCACCCCTCCACTTT
TRBV29-1	TRBD2	TRBJ2-5	.	CSVRTSGGETQYF	TGCAGCGTGAGGACTAGCGGGGGAGAGACCCAGTACTTC
TRBV28	TRBD1	TRBJ1-2	.	CASSSTGNYGYTF	TGTGCCAGCAGTTCGACAGGGAACTATGGCTACACCTTC
TRBV9	.	TRBJ2-3	.	CASSVASGHTQYF	TGTGCCAGCAGCGTAGCGTCCGGTCATACGCAGTATTTT
TRBV5-1	.	TRBJ2-6	once	CASSAVSSGANVLTF	TGCGCCAGCAGCGCCGTGAGCTCTGGGGCCAACGTCCTGACTTTC
TRBV9	.	TRBJ2-1	.	CASSSGPHNEQFF	TGTGCCAGCAGCTCGGGCCCCCACAATGAGCAGTTCTTC
TRBV30	TRBD1	TRBJ2-1	.	CAWSSGTGSDEQFF	TGTGCCTGGAGTTCCGGGACAGGGAGCGATGAGCAGTTCTTC
TRBV6-1	.	TRBJ1-1	few	CASSRRSEAFF	TGTGCCAGCAGCCGGCGTTCTGAAGCTTTCTTT
TRBV9	TRBD1	TRBJ1-2	.	CASSTTGYGYTF	TGTGCCAGCAGCACGACAGGGTATGGCTACACCTTC
TRBV5-4	TRBD2	TRBJ2-1	.	CASSLAPGLAPNEQFF	TGTGCCAGCAGCTTAGCTCCGGGACTAGCGCCGAATGAGCAGTTCTTC
TRBV7-9	.	TRBJ1-6	.	CASSLQDSPLHF	TGTGCCAGCAGCTTACAGGATTCACCCCTCCACTTT